Shown below are 20 T cell receptor beta chains from a single sample sequenced in a study of PD-L1 blockade in urothelial cancer. TCRdb's table, derived via immunoSEQ multiplex PCR, lists solely in-frame clones and lacks some. The sample carries 100,000 or so clones, roughly nine tenths recorded once. The sequences come from PBMCs, collected around atezolizumab (anti-PD-L1) treatment. All receptors come from a woman of 80 years or more with urothelial cancer.

The chain employs TRBV19 and TRBJ2-1, with 11 positions matching TRBD2. The V gene end was trimmed by 9 bases and the J gene end by 4 bases; junction bases not matched to a gene: 5. Germline assignment: CDR1 LNHDA and CDR2 SQIVND (reference sequence). The CDR3 has 14 residues. CDR3 loop: CASRLAGSYNEQFF. The CDR3 DNA sequence: TGTGCCAGCCGACTAGCGGGATCTTACAATGAGCAGTTCTTC.

In DNA, the CDR3 is TGTGCCAGCAGGATAACAGGGGCCACTGAAGCTTTCTTT. Translating gives CASRITGATEAFF. This rearrangement joins TRBV6-1 to TRBJ1-1; the match to TRBD1 covers 7 bases. The CDR3 length is 13 residues. From germline, CDR1 is MNHNS and CDR2 SASEGT. The V and J ends lost 6 bases and 4 bases, in that order; junction bases with no gene match: 5.

This sequence joins TRBV4-1 and TRBJ2-2; 13 positions match TRBD2. The length of the CDR3 is 19 residues. V lost 0 bases, J lost 7 bases, and 11 bases stayed unmatched. Germline lookup yields CDR1 MGHRA and CDR2 YSYEKL. CDR3: CASSQDYRTSGRMGGELFF. The CDR3 DNA follows: TGCGCCAGCAGCCAAGATTATAGGACTAGCGGGAGAATGGGCGGGGAGCTGTTTTTT.

The J gene is TRBJ1-1, the V gene TRBV4-1, with D perhaps matching TRBD1 (6 bases). Trimming took 3 bases from V and 1 from J, leaving 12 bases between them. The germline CDR1 and CDR2 sequences are MGHRA and YSYEKL. CDR3 length: 15 residues. CDR3 residues: CASSHRDTGNTEAFF. In nucleotides, the CDR3 is TGCGCCAGCAGCCACAGGGACACAGGGAACACTGAAGCTTTCTTT.

The gene calls are TRBV7-2 and TRBJ1-4; 7 positions agree with TRBD1. This CDR3 has 15 amino acids. V shed 5 bases and J 7 bases; nucleotides not matched to a gene: 10. Per the germline V gene, CDR1 is SGHTA and CDR2 is FQGNSA. CDR3 protein: CASSLHRGTLEKLFF. CDR3 bases: TGTGCCAGCAGCCTCCACAGGGGAACCCTTGAAAAACTGTTTTTT.

V gene TRBV28 combines with J gene TRBJ2-5; 9 bases are a match to TRBD1. The V gene's germline CDR1 is MDHEN and CDR2 SYDVKM. The V gene end was trimmed by 5 bases and the J gene end by 6 bases; junction bases not matched to a gene: 7. The length of the CDR3 is 14 residues. The CDR3 spells CASSPPGQGQTQYF. DNA of the CDR3: TGTGCCAGCAGTCCGCCGGGACAGGGTCAGACCCAGTACTTC.

This chain connects TRBV2 to TRBJ1-2; D is uncertain. The germline V gene has CDR1 SNHLY and CDR2 FYNNEI. The germline V and J ends were trimmed by 1 base and 3 bases, with 12 bases remaining between them. The CDR3 spans 15 residues. The CDR3 loop reads CASSEVAGYDYGYTF. CDR3 DNA sequence: TGTGCCAGCAGTGAAGTGGCAGGCTACGACTATGGCTACACCTTC. Combining the CDR3 with reference TRBV2 and TRBJ1-2 gives the whole variable domain EPEVTQTPSHQVTQMGQEVILRCVPISNHLYFYWYRQILGQKVEFLVSFYNNEISEKSEIFDDQFSVERPDGSNFTLKIRSTKLEDSAMYFCASSEVAGYDYGYTFGSGTRLTVV.

The V call is TRBV7-6, the J call TRBJ1-4; D remains unclear. The germline V gene has CDR1 SGHVS and CDR2 FNYEAQ. The CDR3 runs to 14 residues. V lost 5 bases, J lost 6 bases, and 13 bases lay in between. The CDR3 reads CASSSWTLDEKLFF. CDR3 DNA: TGTGCCAGCAGCAGTTGGACTCTTGATGAAAAACTGTTTTTT. Full variable domain (remainder filled in from reference TRBV7-6 and TRBJ1-4): GAGVSQSPRYKVTKRGQDVALRCDPISGHVSLYWYRQALGQGPEFLTYFNYEAQQDKSGLPNDRFSAERPEGSISTLTIQRTEQRDSAMYRCASSSWTLDEKLFFGSGTQLSVL.

The V call is TRBV7-7, the J call TRBJ2-1; maybe TRBD2 (5 bases). This CDR3 is 15 amino acids long. V lost 4 bases, J lost 2 bases, and 12 bases lay in between. Germline V gene data show CDR1 as SSHAT and CDR2 as FNYEAQ (reference sequence). CDR3 in DNA: TGTGCCAGCAGCTCGGGGAGCTACGCCTACAATGAGCAGTTCTTC. Protein: CASSSGSYAYNEQFF.

The V and J genes are TRBV11-2 and TRBJ2-3, with 12 bases aligning to TRBD2. The CDR3 has 16 amino acids. Germline V CDR1 and CDR2: SGHAT, FQNNGV. The junction had 5 bases not matched to a gene; V was cut back by 5 bases and J by 2 bases. CDR3 amino acids: CASSRLAGEFTDTQYF. The CDR3 coding sequence is TGTGCCAGCAGCCGACTAGCGGGAGAGTTCACAGATACGCAGTATTTT.

The rearrangement joins TRBV15 to TRBJ2-7; 14 bases agree with TRBD2. This CDR3 has 17 amino acids. V shed 2 bases, J shed 0 bases, and the junction held 3 bases outside the gene matches. Germline CDR1 and CDR2: LNHNV and YYDKDF (reference sequence). The CDR3 loop reads CATSRPGLAGVSYEQYF. Written as DNA, the CDR3 is TGTGCCACCAGCAGACCGGGACTAGCGGGAGTCTCCTACGAGCAGTACTTC.

This chain connects TRBV27 to TRBJ1-5; 7 bases map to TRBD1. This CDR3 has 12 residues. The ends lost 8 bases at V and 8 bases at J; junction bases unmatched: 6. Germline assignment: CDR1 MNHEY and CDR2 SMNVEV (reference sequence). Written as DNA, the CDR3 is TGTGCCAGCGGGCCCGACAGGGAGCCCCAGCATTTT. This encodes CASGPDREPQHF.

The genes are TRBV11-1 and TRBJ2-1; 7 nucleotides align to TRBD2. V dropped 5 bases and J dropped 7; count of bases not matched to a gene: 11. CDR3 length equals 15 residues. Germline V CDR1 and CDR2: SGHAT, FQDESV (reference sequence). The CDR3 sequence: CASSPPSGIGNEQFF. The CDR3 bases are TGTGCCAGCAGCCCCCCCAGCGGGATAGGTAATGAGCAGTTCTTC.

DNA for the CDR3: TGTGCCAGCAGCTTAGCGGGAGGGCCGGCTAATGAGCAGTTCTTC. Translated, it gives CASSLAGGPANEQFF. The chain recombines TRBV7-6 with TRBJ2-1; the match to TRBD2 covers 7 bases. Germline V gene lookup returns CDR1 SGHVS and CDR2 FNYEAQ. The CDR3 consists of 15 residues. Trimming took 0 bases from V and 7 from J; bases not matched to a gene: 6.

This sequence joins TRBV28 and TRBJ1-1; 8 bases are shared with TRBD1. V gave up 0 bases and J gave up 3 bases; unmatched junction bases: 12. Germline-derived CDR1 and CDR2 are MDHEN and SYDVKM. The CDR3 consists of 18 residues. CDR3 in amino acids: CASSLWGNSGQGDTEAFF. The CDR3 bases are TGTGCCAGCAGTTTATGGGGAAATTCTGGACAGGGAGACACTGAAGCTTTCTTT.

The chain joins TRBV7-3 to TRBJ2-5; no definite D call. The CDR3 is 12 residues long. CDR1 is SGHTA, CDR2 FQGTGA, per germline. With 5 bases removed from V and 2 bases from J, the gap between germline ends came to 6 bases. This chain's CDR3 is CASSPLQETQYF. The CDR3 nucleotides are TGTGCCAGCAGCCCCCTTCAAGAGACCCAGTACTTC.

This clone was picked up one time. This chain uses TRBV10-1 with TRBJ2-3; 11 nucleotides align to TRBD2. CDR3 length: 18 amino acids. V shed 1 base and J 2 bases; nucleotides not matched to a gene: 8. Per germline, CDR1 WNHNN and CDR2 SYGVQD (reference sequence). CDR3 DNA: TGCGCCAGCAGTGAGTTCCTGGGACTAGCGGAAAACACAGATACGCAGTATTTT. Its protein product is CASSEFLGLAENTDTQYF.

V and J are TRBV9 and TRBJ1-5; tentatively, D is TRBD1 (5 bases). Germline V gene sequence: CDR1 SGDLS, CDR2 YYNGEE. This CDR3 is 14 amino acids long. Trimming stripped 4 bases from V and 0 bases from J, with 8 bases between. CDR3 protein: CASSRGDSNQPQHF. In nucleotides, the CDR3 is TGTGCCAGCAGCCGGGGGGATAGCAATCAGCCCCAGCATTTT.

This chain connects TRBV19 to TRBJ1-2, with a possible D match to TRBD1 (5 bases). Germline V gene data show CDR1 as LNHDA and CDR2 as SQIVND (reference sequence). V lost 3 bases, J lost 8 bases, and 16 bases lay in between. CDR3 length equals 14 residues. CDR3 sequence: CASSMGQDIGGYTF. In nucleotides, the CDR3 is TGTGCCAGTAGTATGGGTCAGGACATCGGGGGCTACACCTTC.

The rearrangement uses TRBV5-8 and TRBJ1-1, with D unresolved. The CDR3 extends over 13 amino acids. V gave up 0 bases and J gave up 2 bases, with 5 bases separating them. CDR1 and CDR2 from the germline V gene are SGHTS and YDEGEE. For the CDR3, the DNA is TGTGCCAGCAGCTTGGGTGTAAACACTGAAGCTTTCTTT. This sequence encodes CASSLGVNTEAFF.